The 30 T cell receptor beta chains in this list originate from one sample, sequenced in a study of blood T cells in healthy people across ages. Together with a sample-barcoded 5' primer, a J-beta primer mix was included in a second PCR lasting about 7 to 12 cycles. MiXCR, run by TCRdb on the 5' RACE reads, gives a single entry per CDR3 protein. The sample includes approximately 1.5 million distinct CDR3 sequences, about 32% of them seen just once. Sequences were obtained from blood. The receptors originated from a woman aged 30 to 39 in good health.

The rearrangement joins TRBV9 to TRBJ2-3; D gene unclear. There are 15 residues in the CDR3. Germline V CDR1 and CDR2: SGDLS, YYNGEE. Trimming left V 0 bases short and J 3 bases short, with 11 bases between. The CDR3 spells CASSVGVGMTDTQYF. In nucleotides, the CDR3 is TGTGCCAGCAGCGTAGGTGTGGGAATGACAGATACGCAGTATTTT.

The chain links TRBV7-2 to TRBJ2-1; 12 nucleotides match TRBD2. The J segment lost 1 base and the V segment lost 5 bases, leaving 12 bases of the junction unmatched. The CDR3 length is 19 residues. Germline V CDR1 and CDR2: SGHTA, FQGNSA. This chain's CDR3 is CASSPSSGGAGRSYNEQFF. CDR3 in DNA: TGTGCCAGCAGCCCGTCTAGCGGGGGGGCAGGGAGATCCTACAATGAGCAGTTCTTC. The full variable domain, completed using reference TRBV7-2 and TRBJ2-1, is GAGVSQSPSNKVTEKGKDVELRCDPISGHTALYWYRQSLGQGLEFLIYFQGNSAPDKSGLPSDRFSAERTGGSVSTLTIQRTQQEDSAVYLCASSPSSGGAGRSYNEQFFGPGTRLTVL.

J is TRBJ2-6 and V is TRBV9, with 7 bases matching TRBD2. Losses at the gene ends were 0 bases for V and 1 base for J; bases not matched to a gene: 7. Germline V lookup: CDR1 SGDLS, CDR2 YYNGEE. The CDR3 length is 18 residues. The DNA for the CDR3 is TGTGCCAGCAGCGTAGGGGGGGAGGGTACATCTGGGGCCAACGTCCTGACTTTC. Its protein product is CASSVGGEGTSGANVLTF.

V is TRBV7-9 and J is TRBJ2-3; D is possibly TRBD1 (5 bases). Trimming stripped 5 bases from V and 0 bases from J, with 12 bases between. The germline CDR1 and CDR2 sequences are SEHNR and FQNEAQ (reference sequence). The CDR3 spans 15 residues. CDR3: CASSRQGHSTDTQYF. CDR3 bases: TGTGCCAGCAGCCGGCAGGGCCATAGCACAGATACGCAGTATTTT. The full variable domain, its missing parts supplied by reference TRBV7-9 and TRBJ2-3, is DTGVSQNPRHKITKRGQNVTFRCDPISEHNRLYWYRQTLGQGPEFLTYFQNEAQLEKSRLLSDRFSAERPKGSFSTLEIQRTEQGDSAMYLCASSRQGHSTDTQYFGPGTRLTVL.

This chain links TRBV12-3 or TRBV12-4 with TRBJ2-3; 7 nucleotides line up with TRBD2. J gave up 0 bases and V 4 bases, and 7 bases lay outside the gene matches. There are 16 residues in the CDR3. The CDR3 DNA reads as TGTGCCAGCAGTTCATGGGGGGAGGGAAGCACAGATACGCAGTATTTT. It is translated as CASSSWGEGSTDTQYF.

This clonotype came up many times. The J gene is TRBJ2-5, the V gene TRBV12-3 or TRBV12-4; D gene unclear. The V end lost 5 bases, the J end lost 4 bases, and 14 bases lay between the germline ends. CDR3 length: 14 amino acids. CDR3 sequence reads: CASSPPGPVETQYF. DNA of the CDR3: TGTGCCAGCAGTCCGCCCGGGCCGGTAGAGACCCAGTACTTC.

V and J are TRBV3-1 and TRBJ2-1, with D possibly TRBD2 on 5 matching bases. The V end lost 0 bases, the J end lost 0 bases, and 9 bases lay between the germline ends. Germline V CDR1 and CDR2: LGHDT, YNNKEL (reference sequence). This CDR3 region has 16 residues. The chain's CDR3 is CASSQDRLTSYNEQFF. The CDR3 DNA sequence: TGTGCCAGCAGCCAAGATCGACTAACCTCCTACAATGAGCAGTTCTTC.

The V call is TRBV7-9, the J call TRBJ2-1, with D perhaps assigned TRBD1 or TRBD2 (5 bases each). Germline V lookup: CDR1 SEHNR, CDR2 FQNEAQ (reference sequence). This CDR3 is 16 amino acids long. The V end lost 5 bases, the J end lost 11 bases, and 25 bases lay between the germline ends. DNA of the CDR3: TGTGCCAGCAGCAACGGACATCTCGGACTGGACCGCAAGCAGTTCTTC. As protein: CASSNGHLGLDRKQFF. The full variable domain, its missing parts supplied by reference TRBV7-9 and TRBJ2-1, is DTGVSQNPRHKITKRGQNVTFRCDPISEHNRLYWYRQTLGQGPEFLTYFQNEAQLEKSRLLSDRFSAERPKGSFSTLEIQRTEQGDSAMYLCASSNGHLGLDRKQFFGPGTRLTVL.

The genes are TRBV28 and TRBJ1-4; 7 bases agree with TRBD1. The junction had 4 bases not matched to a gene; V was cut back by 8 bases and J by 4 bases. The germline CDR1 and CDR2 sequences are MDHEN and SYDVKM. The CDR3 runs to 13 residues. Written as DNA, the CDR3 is TGTGCCAGCGAGACAGGGAATAATGAAAAACTGTTTTTT. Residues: CASETGNNEKLFF.

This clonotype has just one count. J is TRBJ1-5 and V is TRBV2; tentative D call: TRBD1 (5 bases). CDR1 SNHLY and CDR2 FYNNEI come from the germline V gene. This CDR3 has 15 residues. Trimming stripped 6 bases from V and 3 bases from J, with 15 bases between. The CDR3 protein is CASRAGTSNNQPQHF. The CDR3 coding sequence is TGTGCCAGCAGAGCCGGGACGAGCAACAATCAGCCCCAGCATTTT.

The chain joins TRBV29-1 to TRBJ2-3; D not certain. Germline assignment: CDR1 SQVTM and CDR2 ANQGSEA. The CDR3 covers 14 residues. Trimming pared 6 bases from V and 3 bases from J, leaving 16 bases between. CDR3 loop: CSVVPRGGTDTQYF. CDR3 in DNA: TGCAGCGTCGTCCCCCGCGGTGGAACAGATACGCAGTATTTT.

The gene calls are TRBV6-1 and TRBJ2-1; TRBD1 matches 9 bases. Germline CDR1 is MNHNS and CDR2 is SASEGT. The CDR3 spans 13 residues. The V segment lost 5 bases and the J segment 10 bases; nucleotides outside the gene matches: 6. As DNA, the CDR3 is TGTGCCAGCAGTTTACACAGGGGGCAGGAGCAGTTCTTC. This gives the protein CASSLHRGQEQFF.

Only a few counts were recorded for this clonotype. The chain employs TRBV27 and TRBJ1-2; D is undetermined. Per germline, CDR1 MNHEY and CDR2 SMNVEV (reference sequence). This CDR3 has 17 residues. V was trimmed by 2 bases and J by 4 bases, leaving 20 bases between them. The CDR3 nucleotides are TGTGCCAGCAGTTTAGGGATCCCCCCCGTGTCAGGCTATGGCTACACCTTC. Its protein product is CASSLGIPPVSGYGYTF.

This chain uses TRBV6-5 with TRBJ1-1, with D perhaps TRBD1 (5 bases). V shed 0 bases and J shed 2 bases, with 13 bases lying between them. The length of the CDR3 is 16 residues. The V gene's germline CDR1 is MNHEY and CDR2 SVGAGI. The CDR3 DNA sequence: TGTGCCAGCAGTTACTCGCTGGGACGGATAAACACTGAAGCTTTCTTT. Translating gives CASSYSLGRINTEAFF.

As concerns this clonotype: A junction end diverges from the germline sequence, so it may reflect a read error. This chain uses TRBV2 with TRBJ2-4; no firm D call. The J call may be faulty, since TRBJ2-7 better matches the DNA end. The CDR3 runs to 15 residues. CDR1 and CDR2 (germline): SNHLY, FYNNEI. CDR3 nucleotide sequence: TGTGCCAGCAGCGAAGCTAGGCCAAGCCCCTACGAGCAGTACTTC. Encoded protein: CASSEARPSPYEQYF.

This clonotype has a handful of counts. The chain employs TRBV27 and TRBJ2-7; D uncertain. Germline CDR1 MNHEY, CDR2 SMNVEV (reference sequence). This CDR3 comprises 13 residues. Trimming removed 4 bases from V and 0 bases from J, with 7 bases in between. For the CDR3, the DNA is TGTGCCAGCAGTTCATCAAACTCCTACGAGCAGTACTTC. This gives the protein CASSSSNSYEQYF.

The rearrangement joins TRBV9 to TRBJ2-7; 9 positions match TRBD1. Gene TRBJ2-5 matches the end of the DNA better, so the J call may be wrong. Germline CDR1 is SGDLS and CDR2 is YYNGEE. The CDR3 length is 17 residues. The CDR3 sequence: CASSEATQQGAGETQYF. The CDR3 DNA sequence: TGTGCCAGCAGCGAAGCCACTCAACAGGGGGCTGGGGAGACCCAGTACTTC.

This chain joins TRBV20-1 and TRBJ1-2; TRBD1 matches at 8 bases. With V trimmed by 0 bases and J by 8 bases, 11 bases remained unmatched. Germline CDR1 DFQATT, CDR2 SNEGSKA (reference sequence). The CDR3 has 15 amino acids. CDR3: CSARDRDRRLVGYTF. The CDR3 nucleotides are TGCAGTGCTAGAGACCGGGACAGGAGACTTGTAGGCTACACCTTC.

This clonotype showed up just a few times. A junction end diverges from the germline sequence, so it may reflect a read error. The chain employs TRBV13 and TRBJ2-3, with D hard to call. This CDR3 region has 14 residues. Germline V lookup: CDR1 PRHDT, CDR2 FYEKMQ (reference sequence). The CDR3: CAGSLSSWTDTQYF. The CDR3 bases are TGTGCCGGCAGCTTAAGTTCTTGGACAGATACGCAGTATTTT.

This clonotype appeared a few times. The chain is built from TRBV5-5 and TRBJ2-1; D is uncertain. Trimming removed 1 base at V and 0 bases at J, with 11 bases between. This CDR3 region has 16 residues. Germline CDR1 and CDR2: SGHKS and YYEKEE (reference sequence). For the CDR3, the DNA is TGTGCCAGCAGCTTGAACCAGGCTAGCTCCTACAATGAGCAGTTCTTC. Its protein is CASSLNQASSYNEQFF.

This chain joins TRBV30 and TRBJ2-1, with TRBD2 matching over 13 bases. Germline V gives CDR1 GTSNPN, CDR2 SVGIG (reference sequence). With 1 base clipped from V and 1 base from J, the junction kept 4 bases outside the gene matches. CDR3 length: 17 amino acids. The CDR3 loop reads CAWSAKTSGRSYNEQFF. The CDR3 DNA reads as TGTGCCTGGAGTGCTAAGACTAGCGGGAGGTCCTACAATGAGCAGTTCTTC.

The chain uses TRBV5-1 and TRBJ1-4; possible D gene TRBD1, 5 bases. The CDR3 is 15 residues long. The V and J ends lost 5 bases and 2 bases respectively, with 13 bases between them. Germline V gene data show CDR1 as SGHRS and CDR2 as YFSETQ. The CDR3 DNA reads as TGCGCCAGCAGTCCCCGGGGGACCACTAATGAAAAACTGTTTTTT. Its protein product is CASSPRGTTNEKLFF. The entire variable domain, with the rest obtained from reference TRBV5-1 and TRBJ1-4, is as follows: KAGVTQTPRYLIKTRGQQVTLSCSPISGHRSVSWYQQTPGQGLQFLFEYFSETQRNKGNFPGRFSGRQFSNSRSEMNVSTLELGDSALYLCASSPRGTTNEKLFFGSGTQLSVL.

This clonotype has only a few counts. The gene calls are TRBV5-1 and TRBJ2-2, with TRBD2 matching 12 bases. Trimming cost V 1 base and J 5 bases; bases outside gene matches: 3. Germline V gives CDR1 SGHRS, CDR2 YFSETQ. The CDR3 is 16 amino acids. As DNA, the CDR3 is TGCGCCAGCAGCTTGCCGACTAGCGGGAGAACCGGGGAGCTGTTTTTT. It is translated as CASSLPTSGRTGELFF.

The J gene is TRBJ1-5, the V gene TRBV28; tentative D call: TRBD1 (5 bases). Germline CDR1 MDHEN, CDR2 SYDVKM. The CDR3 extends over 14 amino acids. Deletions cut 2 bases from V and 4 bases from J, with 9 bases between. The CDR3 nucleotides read TGTGCCAGCAGTTTACGGACACCTAATCAGCCCCAGCATTTT. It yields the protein CASSLRTPNQPQHF.

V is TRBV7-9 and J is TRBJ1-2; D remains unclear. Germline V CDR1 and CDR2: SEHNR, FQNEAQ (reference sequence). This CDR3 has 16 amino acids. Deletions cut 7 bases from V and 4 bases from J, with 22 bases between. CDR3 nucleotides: TGTGCCAGCACCCCCAAGTCGGCGGGTTTAGGCTATGGCTACACCTTC. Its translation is CASTPKSAGLGYGYTF.

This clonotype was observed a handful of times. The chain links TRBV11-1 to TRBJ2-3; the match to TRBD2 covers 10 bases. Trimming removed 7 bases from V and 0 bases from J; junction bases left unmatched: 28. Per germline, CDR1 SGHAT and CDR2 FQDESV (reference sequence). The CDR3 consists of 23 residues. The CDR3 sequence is CASKQALRTVASGGSESTDTQYF. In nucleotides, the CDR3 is TGTGCCAGCAAACAGGCCTTGAGGACGGTGGCTAGCGGGGGATCGGAGAGCACAGATACGCAGTATTTT.

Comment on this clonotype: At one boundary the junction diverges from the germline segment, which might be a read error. In DNA, the CDR3 is TGTGCCAGCGGTGAAACAGGGATCGACACTGAAGCTTTCTTT. It translates to CASGETGIDTEAFF. The chain has TRBV2 and TRBJ1-1, with D maybe TRBD1 (6 bases). The germline CDR1 and CDR2 sequences are SNHLY and FYNNEI. There are 14 residues in the CDR3. The full variable domain, rest sourced from reference TRBV2 and TRBJ1-1, is EPEVTQTPSHQVTQMGQEVILRCVPISNHLYFYWYRQILGQKVEFLVSFYNNEISEKSEIFDDQFSVERPDGSNFTLKIRSTKLEDSAMYFCASGETGIDTEAFFGQGTRLTVV.

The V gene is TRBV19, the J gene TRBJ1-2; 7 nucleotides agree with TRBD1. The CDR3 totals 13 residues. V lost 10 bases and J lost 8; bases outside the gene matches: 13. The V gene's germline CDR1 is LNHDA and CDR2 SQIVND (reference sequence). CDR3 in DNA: TGTGCCACCCGTCCCGGGACAGTGGGAGGCTACACCTTC. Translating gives CATRPGTVGGYTF.

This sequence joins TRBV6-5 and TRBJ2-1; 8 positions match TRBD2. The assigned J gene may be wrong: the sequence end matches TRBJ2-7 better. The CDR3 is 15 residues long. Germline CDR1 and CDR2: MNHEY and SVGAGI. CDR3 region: CASSSMGLGNYEQYF. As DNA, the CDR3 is TGTGCCAGCAGTTCCATGGGACTAGGGAACTACGAGCAGTACTTC.

The CDR3 nucleotides are TGTGCCAGCAGCTTACTTACAGGGAAGGGCTACAATGAGCAGTACTTC. Protein sequence: CASSLLTGKGYNEQYF. V gene TRBV7-9 combines with J gene TRBJ2-7, with TRBD1 as a possible D gene (6 bases). The length of the CDR3 is 16 residues. CDR1 and CDR2 (germline): SEHNR, FQNEAQ (reference sequence). Trimming took off 2 bases at V and 7 bases at J, with 21 bases between the two ends.